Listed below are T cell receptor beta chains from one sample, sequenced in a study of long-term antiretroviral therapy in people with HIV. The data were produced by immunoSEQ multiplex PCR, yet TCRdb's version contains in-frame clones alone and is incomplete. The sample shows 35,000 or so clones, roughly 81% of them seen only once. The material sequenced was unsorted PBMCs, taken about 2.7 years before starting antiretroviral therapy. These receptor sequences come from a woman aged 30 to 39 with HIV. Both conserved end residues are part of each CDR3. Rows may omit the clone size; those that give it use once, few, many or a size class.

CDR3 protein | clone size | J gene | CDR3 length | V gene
CASSLEGGELFF | NA | TRBJ2-2 | 12 | TRBV7-9
CAWSLSGAPGDEQFF | NA | TRBJ2-1 | 15 | TRBV30
CASIGGTEAFF | NA | TRBJ1-1 | 11 | TRBV19
CASSQDGQVYNEQFF | NA | TRBJ2-1 | 15 | TRBV4-1
CASSEAGRTSGKETQYF | NA | TRBJ2-5 | 17 | TRBV2
CASSVSGVPTQYF | NA | TRBJ2-3 | 13 | TRBV9
CASSLSWDRGRNGYTF | NA | TRBJ1-2 | 16 | TRBV5-5
CSVEEAAGPGYNEQFF | NA | TRBJ2-1 | 16 | TRBV29-1
CASSPIRTGSYSNQPQHF | once | TRBJ1-5 | 18 | TRBV18
CAISEQAAGANVLTF | NA | TRBJ2-6 | 15 | TRBV10-3
CASNPGSGTTGELFF | NA | TRBJ2-2 | 15 | TRBV19
CASSLAVGTDTQYF | NA | TRBJ2-3 | 14 | TRBV5-1
CASSVNRGGDYGYTF | NA | TRBJ1-2 | 15 | TRBV9
CASSVRWTTSGEKLFF | NA | TRBJ1-4 | 16 | TRBV2
CASSPPSRTNSYEQYF | NA | TRBJ2-7 | 16 | TRBV18
CASSLRDGTNEQYF | NA | TRBJ2-7 | 14 | TRBV6-5
CSVEPDNSGNTIYF | NA | TRBJ1-3 | 14 | TRBV29-1
CASSRLDRVTEAFF | NA | TRBJ1-1 | 14 | TRBV19
CASSLDVVGANVLTF | once | TRBJ2-6 | 15 | TRBV5-1
CASSWGAGNTGELFF | NA | TRBJ2-2 | 15 | TRBV5-6
CASSLVGLRQGHTDTQYF | NA | TRBJ2-3 | 18 | TRBV7-8
CASSFQSVGGYTF | NA | TRBJ1-2 | 13 | TRBV5-8
CASSPLPNQPQHF | few | TRBJ1-5 | 13 | TRBV27
CASTVSGQGASYGYTF | NA | TRBJ1-2 | 16 | TRBV19
CASSPSGSDYGYTF | NA | TRBJ1-2 | 14 | TRBV19
CASRTVLNTEAFF | NA | TRBJ1-1 | 13 | TRBV28
CASSLARASGNTIYF | NA | TRBJ1-3 | 15 | TRBV5-1
CASSQDWVSYNSPLHF | NA | TRBJ1-6 | 16 | TRBV4-2
CAISEGQASYGYTF | NA | TRBJ1-2 | 14 | TRBV10-3
CASLGQSYEQYF | NA | TRBJ2-7 | 12 | TRBV21-1
CASSPPRGGNTGELFF | NA | TRBJ2-2 | 16 | TRBV5-5
CASSPGSGRIQETQYF | NA | TRBJ2-5 | 16 | TRBV5-1
CAIGDFTDTQYF | NA | TRBJ2-3 | 12 | TRBV2
CASSRLFGGNQPQHF | NA | TRBJ1-5 | 15 | TRBV4-1
CASSYTGTGQYEQYF | NA | TRBJ2-7 | 15 | TRBV7-2
CASPGPGQASYNEQFF | NA | TRBJ2-1 | 16 | TRBV25-1
CASSPRTGKGQPQHF | NA | TRBJ1-5 | 15 | TRBV5-1
CASSIGQGALYGYTF | NA | TRBJ1-2 | 15 | TRBV7-2
CASNRGPSTDTQYF | NA | TRBJ2-3 | 14 | TRBV4-1
CASRAGVEQYF | NA | TRBJ2-7 | 11 | TRBV6-6
CASSEGRGAEAFF | few | TRBJ1-1 | 13 | TRBV6-4
CASSVVDLGGSYTEAFF | NA | TRBJ1-1 | 17 | TRBV9
CASAGTRGGNSPLHF | NA | TRBJ1-6 | 15 | TRBV21-1
CAWRPQGFTGELFF | once | TRBJ2-2 | 14 | TRBV30
CASSSGGGAAHIEQFF | NA | TRBJ2-1 | 16 | TRBV5-4
CAWSVQVVWGRGNTEAFF | NA | TRBJ1-1 | 18 | TRBV30
CASGWQGDSPLHF | once | TRBJ1-6 | 13 | TRBV6-5
CASKVVGGKYGYTF | NA | TRBJ1-2 | 14 | TRBV6-6
CASSLTGGGGDTQYF | NA | TRBJ2-3 | 15 | TRBV11-2
CASSVTSGGYNEQFF | NA | TRBJ2-1 | 15 | TRBV13
CASSLRLAGGNTDTQYF | NA | TRBJ2-3 | 17 | TRBV5-6
CASSLNPRVYRNTEAFF | NA | TRBJ1-1 | 17 | TRBV27
CATSRGMDSEYGYTF | NA | TRBJ1-2 | 15 | TRBV15
CASSQVTTVNTEAFF | NA | TRBJ1-1 | 15 | TRBV4-1
CASRDLRGADTQYF | few | TRBJ2-3 | 14 | TRBV6-1